The present T cell receptor (beta chain) was sequenced within a study of blood T cell repertoires in COVID-19. The germline V gene encodes CDR1 MGHRA and CDR2 YSYEKL. With 0 bases removed from V and 0 bases from J, the gap between germline ends came to 12 bases. This CDR3 has 17 residues. The protocol was immunoSEQ multiplex PCR, while the TCRdb copy is restricted to in-frame clones and leaves out a portion. This sample has tens of thousands of clones, with 80% to 90% found just once. Followed longitudinally, the Seattle patients had been enrolled during active infection. This TCR derives from a man in his fifties with COVID-19, enrolled during active disease. The sequenced material came from peripheral blood. The chain recombines TRBV4-1 with TRBJ1-3; D unresolved. CDR3 in DNA: TGCGCCAGCAGCCAAGAGGGAGGCAGATACTCTGGAAACACCATATATTTT. Encoded protein: CASSQEGGRYSGNTIYF.